This T cell receptor (beta chain) derives from a study of cytomegalovirus exposure and HLA in healthy donors. Across the whole study: Ancestry clustering placed 70% to 90% of over 300 genotyped donors in the Caucasian-associated cluster.

Both 60 Vbeta primers and 13 Jbeta primers went into the PCR. Sequencing used immunoSEQ multiplex PCR; TCRdb keeps in-frame clones, though not all of them. The data contain roughly 100,000 clones, roughly 80% of them seen just once; the ten biggest clones take up 8.6%. From germline, CDR1 is SGHNT and CDR2 YENEEA. This CDR3 has 13 amino acids. Details on this clone: Antigen specificity is unknown.

The study, taken as a whole, reports: Testing in vitro showed a few CMV-associated chains specific for CMV antigens.

This chain joins TRBV11-3 and TRBJ2-5; 7 bases fit TRBD1. The J call may be faulty, since TRBJ2-7 better matches the DNA end. The clonotype originates from a woman in her forties in good health and CMV-seropositive. Sequenced: PBMCs. In DNA, the CDR3 is TGTGCCAGCAGCCCCGGGACAGACTACGAGCAGTACTTC. Protein: CASSPGTDYEQYF.